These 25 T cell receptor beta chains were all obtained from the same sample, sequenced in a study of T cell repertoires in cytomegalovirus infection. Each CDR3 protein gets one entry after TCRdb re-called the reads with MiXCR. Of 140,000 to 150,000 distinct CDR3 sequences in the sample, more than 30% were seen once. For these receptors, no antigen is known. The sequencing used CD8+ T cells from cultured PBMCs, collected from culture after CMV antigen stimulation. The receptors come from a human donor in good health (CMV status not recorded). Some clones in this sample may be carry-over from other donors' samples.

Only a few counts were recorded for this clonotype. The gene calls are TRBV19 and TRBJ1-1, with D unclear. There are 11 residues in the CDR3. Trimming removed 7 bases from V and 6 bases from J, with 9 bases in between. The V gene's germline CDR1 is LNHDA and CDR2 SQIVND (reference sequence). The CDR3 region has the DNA TGTGCCAGTAAAACAGCGGCTGAAGCTTTCTTT. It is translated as CASKTAAEAFF.

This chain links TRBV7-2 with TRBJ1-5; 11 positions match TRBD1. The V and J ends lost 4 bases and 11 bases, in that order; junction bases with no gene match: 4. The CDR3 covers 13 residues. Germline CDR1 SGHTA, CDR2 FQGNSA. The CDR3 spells CASSSGQGGTQHF. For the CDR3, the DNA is TGTGCCAGCAGCTCGGGACAGGGGGGAACCCAGCATTTT.

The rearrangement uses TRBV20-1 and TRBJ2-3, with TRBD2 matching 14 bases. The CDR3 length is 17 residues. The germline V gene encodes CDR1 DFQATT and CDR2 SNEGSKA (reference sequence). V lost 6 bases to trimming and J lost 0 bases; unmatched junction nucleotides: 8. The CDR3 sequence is CSAPRLAGGLSTDTQYF. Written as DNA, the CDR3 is TGCAGTGCGCCTCGACTAGCGGGGGGGCTGAGCACAGATACGCAGTATTTT.

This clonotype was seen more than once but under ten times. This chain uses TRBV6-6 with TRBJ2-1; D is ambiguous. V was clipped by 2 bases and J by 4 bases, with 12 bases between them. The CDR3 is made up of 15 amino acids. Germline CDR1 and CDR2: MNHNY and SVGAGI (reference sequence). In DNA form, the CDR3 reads TGTGCCAGCAGTTACGGGCAGCCGACGTACAATGAGCAGTTCTTC. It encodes CASSYGQPTYNEQFF.

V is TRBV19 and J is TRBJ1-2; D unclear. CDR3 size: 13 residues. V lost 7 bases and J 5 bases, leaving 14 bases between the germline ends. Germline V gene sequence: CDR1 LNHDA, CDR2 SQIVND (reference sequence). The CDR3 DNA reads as TGTGCCAGTAAGAAAGCCGGTTTTTATGGCTACACCTTC. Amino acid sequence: CASKKAGFYGYTF.

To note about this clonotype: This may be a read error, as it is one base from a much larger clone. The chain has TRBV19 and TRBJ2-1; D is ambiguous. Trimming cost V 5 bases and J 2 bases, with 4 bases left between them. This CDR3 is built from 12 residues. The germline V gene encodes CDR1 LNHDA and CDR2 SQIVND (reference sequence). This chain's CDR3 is CASSPPYNEQFF. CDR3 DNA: TGTGCCAGTAGTCCCCCCTACAATGAGCAGTTCTTC.

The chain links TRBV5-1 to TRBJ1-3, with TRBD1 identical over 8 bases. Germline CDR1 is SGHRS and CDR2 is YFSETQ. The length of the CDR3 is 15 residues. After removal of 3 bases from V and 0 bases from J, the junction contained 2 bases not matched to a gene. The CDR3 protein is CASSSTGASGNTIYF. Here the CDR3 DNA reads TGCGCCAGCAGCTCGACAGGGGCCTCTGGAAACACCATATATTTT.

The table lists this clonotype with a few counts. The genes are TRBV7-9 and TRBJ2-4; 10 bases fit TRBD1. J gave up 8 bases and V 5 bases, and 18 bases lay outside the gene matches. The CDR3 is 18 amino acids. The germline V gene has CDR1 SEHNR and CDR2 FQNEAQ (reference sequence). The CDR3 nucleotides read TGTGCCAGCAGCCTAGAGGGGGACAGGGGCCCTCTGTTGTACATTCAGTACTTC. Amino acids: CASSLEGDRGPLLYIQYF.

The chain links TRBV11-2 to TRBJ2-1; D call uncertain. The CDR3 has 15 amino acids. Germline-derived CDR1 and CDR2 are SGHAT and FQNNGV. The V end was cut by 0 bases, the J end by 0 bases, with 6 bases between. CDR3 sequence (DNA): TGTGCCAGCAGCTTAGAGGTGGCCTCCTACAATGAGCAGTTCTTC. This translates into CASSLEVASYNEQFF.

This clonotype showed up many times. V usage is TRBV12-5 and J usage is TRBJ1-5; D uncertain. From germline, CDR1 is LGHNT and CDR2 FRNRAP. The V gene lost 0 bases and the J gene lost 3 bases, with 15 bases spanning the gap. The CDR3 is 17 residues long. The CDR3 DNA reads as TGTGCTAGTGGTTTGGTTGCAGTCGGCCAGCCCAATCAGCCCCAGCATTTT. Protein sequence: CASGLVAVGQPNQPQHF. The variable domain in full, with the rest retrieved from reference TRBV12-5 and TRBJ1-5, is DARVTQTPRHKVTEMGQEVTMRCQPILGHNTVFWYRQTMMQGLELLAYFRNRAPLDDSGMPKDRFSAEMPDATLATLKIQPSEPRDSAVYFCASGLVAVGQPNQPQHFGDGTRLSIL.

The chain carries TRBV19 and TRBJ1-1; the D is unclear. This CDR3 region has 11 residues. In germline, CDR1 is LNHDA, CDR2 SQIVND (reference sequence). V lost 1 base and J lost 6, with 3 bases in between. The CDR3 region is CASSIGAEAFF. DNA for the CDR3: TGTGCCAGTAGTATAGGAGCTGAAGCTTTCTTT.

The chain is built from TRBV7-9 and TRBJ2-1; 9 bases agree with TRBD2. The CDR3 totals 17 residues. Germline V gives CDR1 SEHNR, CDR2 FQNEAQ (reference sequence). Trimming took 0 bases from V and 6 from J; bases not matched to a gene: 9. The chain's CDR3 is CASSLAGGTSIRNEQFF. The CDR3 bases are TGTGCCAGCAGCTTAGCGGGCGGGACTAGCATCCGCAATGAGCAGTTCTTC.

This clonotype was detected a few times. The CDR3 sequence is CASSLRKFPSGELFF. CDR3 sequence (DNA): TGTGCCAGTAGTTTACGGAAATTCCCCTCCGGGGAGCTGTTTTTT. The chain uses TRBV19 and TRBJ2-2; the D is unclear. The germline V gene has CDR1 LNHDA and CDR2 SQIVND (reference sequence). This CDR3 region has 15 residues. With 5 bases removed from V and 6 bases from J, the gap between germline ends came to 16 bases. Combining the CDR3 with reference TRBV19 and TRBJ2-2 gives the whole variable domain DGGITQSPKYLFRKEGQNVTLSCEQNLNHDAMYWYRQDPGQGLRLIYYSQIVNDFQKGDIAEGYSVSREKKESFPLTVTSAQKNPTAFYLCASSLRKFPSGELFFGEGSRLTVL.

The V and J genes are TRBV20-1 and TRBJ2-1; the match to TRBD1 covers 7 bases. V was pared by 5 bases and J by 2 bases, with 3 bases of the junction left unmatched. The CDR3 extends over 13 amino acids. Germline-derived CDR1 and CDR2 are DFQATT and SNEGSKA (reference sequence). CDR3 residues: CSASDRTYNEQFF. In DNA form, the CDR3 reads TGCAGTGCTTCGGACAGGACCTACAATGAGCAGTTCTTC.

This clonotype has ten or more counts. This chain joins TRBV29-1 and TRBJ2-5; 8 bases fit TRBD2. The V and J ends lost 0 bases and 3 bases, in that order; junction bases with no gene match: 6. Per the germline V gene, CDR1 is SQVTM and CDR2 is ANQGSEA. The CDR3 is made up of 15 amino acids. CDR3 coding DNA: TGCAGCGTTGAAGATCGAGGACTAGCAGAAGAGACCCAGTACTTC. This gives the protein CSVEDRGLAEETQYF.

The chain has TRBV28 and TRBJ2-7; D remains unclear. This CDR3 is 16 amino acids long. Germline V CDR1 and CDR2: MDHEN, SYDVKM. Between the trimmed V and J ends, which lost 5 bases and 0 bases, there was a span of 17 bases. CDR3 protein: CASSPDTPVPSYEQYF. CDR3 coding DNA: TGTGCCAGCAGTCCTGACACACCCGTGCCCTCCTACGAGCAGTACTTC.

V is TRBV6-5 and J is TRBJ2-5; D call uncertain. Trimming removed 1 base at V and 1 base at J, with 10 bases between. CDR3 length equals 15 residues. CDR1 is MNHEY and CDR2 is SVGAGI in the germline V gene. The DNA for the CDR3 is TGTGCCAGCAGTTACTTGGAACAGCTCCAAGAGACCCAGTACTTC. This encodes CASSYLEQLQETQYF.

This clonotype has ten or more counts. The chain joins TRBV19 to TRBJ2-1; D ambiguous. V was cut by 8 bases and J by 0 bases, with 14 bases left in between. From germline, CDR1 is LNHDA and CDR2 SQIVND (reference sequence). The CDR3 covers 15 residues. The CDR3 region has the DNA TGTGCCAGTGGCCAGGACCCGGGCTCCTACAATGAGCAGTTCTTC. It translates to CASGQDPGSYNEQFF.

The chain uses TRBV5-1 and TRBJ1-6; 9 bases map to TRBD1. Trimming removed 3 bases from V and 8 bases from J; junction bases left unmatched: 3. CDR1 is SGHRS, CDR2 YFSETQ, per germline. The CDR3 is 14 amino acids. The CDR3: CASSWDREDSPLHF. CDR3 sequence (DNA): TGCGCCAGCAGCTGGGACAGGGAGGATTCACCCCTCCACTTT. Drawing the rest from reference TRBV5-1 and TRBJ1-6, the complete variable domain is KAGVTQTPRYLIKTRGQQVTLSCSPISGHRSVSWYQQTPGQGLQFLFEYFSETQRNKGNFPGRFSGRQFSNSRSEMNVSTLELGDSALYLCASSWDREDSPLHFGNGTRLTVT.

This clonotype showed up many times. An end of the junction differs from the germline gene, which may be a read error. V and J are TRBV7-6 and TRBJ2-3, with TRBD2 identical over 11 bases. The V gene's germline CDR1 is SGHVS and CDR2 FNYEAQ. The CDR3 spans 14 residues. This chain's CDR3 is CASSLAGGGDTQYF. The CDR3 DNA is TGTGCCAGCAGCCTAGCGGGGGGAGGAGATACGCAGTATTTT.

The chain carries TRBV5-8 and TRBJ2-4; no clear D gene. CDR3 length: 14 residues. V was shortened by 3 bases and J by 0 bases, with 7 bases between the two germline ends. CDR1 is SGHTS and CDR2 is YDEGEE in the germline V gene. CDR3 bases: TGTGCCAGCAGCTCATGGGAAGCCAAAAACATTCAGTACTTC. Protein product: CASSSWEAKNIQYF.

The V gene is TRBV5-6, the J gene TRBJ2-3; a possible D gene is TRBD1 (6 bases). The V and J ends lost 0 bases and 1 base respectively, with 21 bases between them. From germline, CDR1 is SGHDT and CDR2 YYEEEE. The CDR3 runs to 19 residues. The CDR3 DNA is TGTGCCAGCAGCTTGGCCGGCTACTCAGGGGCGGCGGGCACAGATACGCAGTATTTT. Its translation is CASSLAGYSGAAGTDTQYF.

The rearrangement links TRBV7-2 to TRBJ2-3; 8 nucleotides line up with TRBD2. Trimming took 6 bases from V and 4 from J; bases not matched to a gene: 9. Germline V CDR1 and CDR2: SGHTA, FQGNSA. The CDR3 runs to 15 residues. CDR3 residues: CASSPVGGVPDTQYF. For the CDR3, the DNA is TGTGCCAGCAGTCCCGTCGGGGGGGTCCCAGATACGCAGTATTTT.

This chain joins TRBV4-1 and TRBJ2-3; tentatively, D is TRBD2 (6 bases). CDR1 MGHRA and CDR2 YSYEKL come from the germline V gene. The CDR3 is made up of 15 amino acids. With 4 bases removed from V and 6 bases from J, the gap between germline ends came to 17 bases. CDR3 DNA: TGCGCCAGCAGCCTTACTCCGGGAGCAGCGGATACGCAGTATTTT. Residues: CASSLTPGAADTQYF.

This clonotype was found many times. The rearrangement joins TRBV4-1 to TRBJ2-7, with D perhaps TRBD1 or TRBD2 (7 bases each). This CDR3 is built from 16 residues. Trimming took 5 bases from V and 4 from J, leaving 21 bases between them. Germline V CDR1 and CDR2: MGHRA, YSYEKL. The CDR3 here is CASSYTFGTAGYEQYF. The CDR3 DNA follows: TGCGCCAGCAGCTATACATTCGGGACAGCGGGATACGAGCAGTACTTC.